These T cell receptor beta chains were read from a single sample in a study of T cell repertoires in cytomegalovirus infection. TCRdb re-called the reads with MiXCR, one entry per CDR3 protein. Among some 180,000 distinct CDR3 sequences, about 20% were seen once, and the ten largest hold 2.5% to 3%. The sequencing sample was made of PBMCs. Every receptor here comes from a human donor in good health (CMV status not recorded). Some clones in this sample may be carry-over from other donors' samples. Each CDR3 is given with its conserved first and last residue. Fields, in order: V gene, J gene, clone size, D gene, CDR3 DNA, CDR3 protein. D genes are given only for firm matches. Size is stated for part of the rows, as once, few or many counts, or as a class when the clone is expanded.

TRBV28	TRBJ1-2	few	.	TGTGCCAGCCTCAGGGTTCCACTCCGCTCTAACTATGGCTACACCTTC	CASLRVPLRSNYGYTF
TRBV7-9	TRBJ2-7	many	.	TGTGCCAGCAGCCCGTACAGGGCCAACTCCTACGAGCAGTACTTC	CASSPYRANSYEQYF
TRBV7-6	TRBJ2-5	.	TRBD2	TGTGCCAGCAGCTTAGGTTCGGGGAGGGAAGAGACCCAGAACTTC	CASSLGSGREETQNF
TRBV7-2	TRBJ1-5	few	.	TGTGCCAGCAGTCCTCAGCTTGGCAATCAGCCCCAGCATTTT	CASSPQLGNQPQHF
TRBV7-4	TRBJ1-6	.	.	TGTGCCAGCAGCGTACAGAATTCACCCCTCCACTTT	CASSVQNSPLHF
TRBV14	TRBJ2-4	.	TRBD1	TGTGCCAGCGCCCCCGGGACAGGCATTTCAGCCAAAAACATTCAGTACTTC	CASAPGTGISAKNIQYF
TRBV6-1	TRBJ2-7	many	TRBD2	TGTGCCAGCAGTGAAGAGGATAGCGGGAGCTACGAGCAGTACTTC	CASSEEDSGSYEQYF
TRBV29-1	TRBJ2-3	.	.	TGCAGCGTTGAAGATGGGCAGCCCACAGATACGCAGTATTTT	CSVEDGQPTDTQYF
TRBV19	TRBJ1-2	.	.	TGTGCCAGTAGTATAACAAGAGCTAACGGTGGCTACACCTTC	CASSITRANGGYTF
TRBV29-1	TRBJ2-5	.	TRBD2	TGCAGCGGACGGGGGGGTGGGGAGACCCAGTACTTC	CSGRGGGETQYF
TRBV7-2	TRBJ2-1	.	TRBD2	TGTGCCAGCAGCTTACTAACCGGGACTACCTACAATGAGCAGTTCTTC	CASSLLTGTTYNEQFF
TRBV20-1	TRBJ2-2	.	.	TGCAGTGCGACAGGAGGGTACACCGGGGAGCTGTTTTTT	CSATGGYTGELFF
TRBV28	TRBJ1-5	few	TRBD1	TGTGCCAGCAGTCCCCCGGGACAGGGGGATTGGAATCAGCCCCAGCATTTT	CASSPPGQGDWNQPQHF
TRBV7-4	TRBJ1-1	.	.	TGTGCCAGCAGCCTGATAGGGACTGAAGCTTTCTTT	CASSLIGTEAFF
TRBV2	TRBJ1-1	many	.	TGTGCCTGCTCAATGACATCGAACACTGAAGCTTTCTTT	CACSMTSNTEAFF
TRBV19	TRBJ2-1	.	.	TGTGCCAGTAGTATGATTGGAAGTAGCTCCTACAATGAGCAGTTCTTC	CASSMIGSSSYNEQFF
TRBV20-1	TRBJ2-7	.	.	TGCAGTGCTAGAGAGTCCTGCGAGCAGTACTTC	CSARESCEQYF
TRBV7-2	TRBJ1-1	many	.	TGTGCCAGCAGCTTCCGACAGGTAGTGAACACTGAAGCTTTCTTT	CASSFRQVVNTEAFF
TRBV6-5	TRBJ2-1	few	TRBD1	TGTGCCAGCAGTACCCGGACAGGGAGAAATGAGCAGTTCTTC	CASSTRTGRNEQFF
TRBV13	TRBJ1-1	few	.	TGTGCCAGCAGCTTAGGCCTAGAGGGGACCGAAGCTTTCTTT	CASSLGLEGTEAFF
TRBV7-2	TRBJ2-7	many	.	TGTGCCAGCAGCTTAGCGGTCAACTCCTACGAGCAGTACTTC	CASSLAVNSYEQYF
TRBV5-4	TRBJ2-5	once	TRBD1	TGTGCCAGCAGCATACGGGACAGGGCTGGGGAGACCCAGTACTTC	CASSIRDRAGETQYF
TRBV12-3/TRBV12-4	TRBJ1-1	few	TRBD1	TGTGCCAGCAGTGCATACAGGGGTACCAACACTGAAGCTTTCTTT	CASSAYRGTNTEAFF
TRBV28	TRBJ1-1	.	.	TGTGCCAGCAGTCGTATCGGGACGGGGAACACTGAAGCTTTCTTT	CASSRIGTGNTEAFF
TRBV19	TRBJ2-3	.	.	TGTGCCAGTAGTACATCCCCTACTAGGACAGATACGCAGTATTTT	CASSTSPTRTDTQYF
TRBV20-1	TRBJ1-4	.	.	TGCAGTGCCCCGAATCAGGGGAAGCTGTTTTTT	CSAPNQGKLFF
TRBV7-9	TRBJ1-1	.	.	TGTGCCAGCACTCCGGCAGGCCCAAACACTGAAGCTTTCTTT	CASTPAGPNTEAFF
TRBV7-2	TRBJ2-5	many	TRBD2	TGTGCCAGCAGCTTAGCCGGGAGGGAGACCCAGTACTTC	CASSLAGRETQYF
TRBV3-1	TRBJ2-7	few	.	TGTGCCAGCAGCCGCTCAGGGTCGGCACAGGGACTCTACTTC	CASSRSGSAQGLYF
TRBV20-1	TRBJ2-3	many	TRBD2	TGCAGTGCCGATCTAGCGGGAGGGGTCGGAGATACGCAGTATTTT	CSADLAGGVGDTQYF
TRBV24-1	TRBJ2-7	.	.	TGTGCCACCAGTGATTTGGGCTACGAGCAGTACTTC	CATSDLGYEQYF
TRBV14	TRBJ2-5	few	.	TGTGCCAGCAGCCAAGGAGGATCGAGGGCCCAGTACTTC	CASSQGGSRAQYF
TRBV5-1	TRBJ2-3	.	.	TGCGCCAGCAGCTGGCTGAGTACGCAGTATTTT	CASSWLSTQYF
TRBV19	TRBJ1-2	.	.	TGTGCCAGTAGTATCCTCTCCGGACCGGACTATGGCTACACCTTC	CASSILSGPDYGYTF
TRBV7-6	TRBJ2-1	many	TRBD2	TGTGCCAGCAGCGATACCGGGACTAGCGGTACCTACAATGAGCAGTTCTTC	CASSDTGTSGTYNEQFF
TRBV4-1	TRBJ2-7	.	TRBD2	TGCGCCAGCAGCCAATTGGGGGGGAGCCTACGAGGGCAGTACTTC	CASSQLGGSLRGQYF
TRBV28	TRBJ2-3	many	TRBD1	TGTGCCAGCAGTTTACAGGGGGCTATTGGAACAGATACGCAGTATTTT	CASSLQGAIGTDTQYF
TRBV7-8	TRBJ1-3	many	.	TGTGCCAGCAGCCGGACGCGCAGGGTTGGAAACACCATATATTTT	CASSRTRRVGNTIYF
TRBV29-1	TRBJ2-7	.	.	TGCAGCGTTTTCAGTAGCAGAACCTACGAGCAGTACTTC	CSVFSSRTYEQYF
TRBV19	TRBJ1-5	.	TRBD1	TGTGCCAGTAGTATCACCGGGACAGGGGTTAGCAATCAGCCCCAGCATTTT	CASSITGTGVSNQPQHF
TRBV15	TRBJ2-3	.	.	TGTGCCACCAGCAAGACCTACGGGAGCACAGATACGCAGTATTTT	CATSKTYGSTDTQYF